This TCR beta chain was captured by sequencing in a study of T cells in Graves' hyperthyroidism and ophthalmopathy. The investigators amplified TCR beta CDR3 regions from RNA transcripts. HTBI primers drove first-round RT-PCR of the TCR CDR3. TCRdb used MiXCR to reprocess the multiplex PCR reads, holding one entry per CDR3 protein. Here the sample spans approximately 690,000 distinct CDR3 sequences, under 25% being singletons. Germline values: CDR1 DFQATT, CDR2 SNEGSKA (reference sequence). The CDR3 is 12 residues long. V shed 3 bases and J shed 10 bases, with 13 bases lying between them. Ophthalmopathy cases scored 3 or more on the Clinical Activity Score and 4 or more on NOSPECS grade, with duration below 3 months. Regarding the study as a whole: The model's output predicted ophthalmopathy at a median of roughly 6.9 months prior to onset. Researchers report that a 13 V-J model separated ophthalmopathy from stable hyperthyroidism.

This clonotype has just a few counts. Its target is unknown. The sample consisted of blood. The chain couples TRBV20-1 to TRBJ2-1, with unresolved D. The receptor was derived from a man aged 25 to 40 with Graves' ophthalmopathy. CDR3 in amino acids: CSAREPLEEQFF. The CDR3 DNA follows: TGCAGTGCTAGGGAGCCGTTAGAAGAGCAGTTCTTC.